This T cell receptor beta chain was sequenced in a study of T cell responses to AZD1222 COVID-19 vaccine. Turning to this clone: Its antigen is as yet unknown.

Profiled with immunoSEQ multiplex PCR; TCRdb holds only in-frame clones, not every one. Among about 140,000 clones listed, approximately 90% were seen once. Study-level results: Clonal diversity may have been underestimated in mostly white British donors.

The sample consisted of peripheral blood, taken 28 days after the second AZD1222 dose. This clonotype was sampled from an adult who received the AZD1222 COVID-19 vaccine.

The CDR3 region is CASSQVLADTGELFF. CDR3 coding DNA: TGTGCCAGCAGCCAAGTACTAGCCGACACCGGGGAGCTGTTTTTT. This sequence joins TRBV3-1 (or the pseudogene TRBV3-2) and TRBJ2-2, with D perhaps TRBD2 (6 bases). Trimming removed 1 base at V and 3 bases at J, with 9 bases between. The CDR3 has 15 amino acids. Germline CDR1 LGHDT, CDR2 YNNKEL (reference sequence).